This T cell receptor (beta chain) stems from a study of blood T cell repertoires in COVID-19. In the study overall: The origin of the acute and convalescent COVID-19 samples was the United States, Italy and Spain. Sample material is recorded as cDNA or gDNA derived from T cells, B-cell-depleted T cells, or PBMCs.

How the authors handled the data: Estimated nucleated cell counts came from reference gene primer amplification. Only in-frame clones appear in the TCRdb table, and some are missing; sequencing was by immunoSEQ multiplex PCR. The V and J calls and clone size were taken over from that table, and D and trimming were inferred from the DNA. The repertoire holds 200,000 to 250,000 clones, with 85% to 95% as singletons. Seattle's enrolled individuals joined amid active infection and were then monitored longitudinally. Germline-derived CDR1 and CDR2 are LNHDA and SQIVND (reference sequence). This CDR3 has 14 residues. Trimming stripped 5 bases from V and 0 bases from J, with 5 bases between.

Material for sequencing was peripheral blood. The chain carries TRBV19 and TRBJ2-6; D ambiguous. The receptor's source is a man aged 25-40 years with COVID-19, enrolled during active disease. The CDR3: CASSQDSGANVLTF. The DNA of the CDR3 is TGTGCCAGTAGTCAGGACTCTGGGGCCAACGTCCTGACTTTC.